This entry lists 20 T cell receptor beta chains sequenced from one sample in a study of cytomegalovirus exposure and HLA in healthy donors. The PCR had 60 Vbeta and 13 Jbeta primers. Clones were read by immunoSEQ multiplex PCR, and TCRdb kept only the in-frame ones, dropping some. The sample includes over 150,000 clones, 74% of them seen just once. The specimen was PBMCs. The receptors were sampled from a woman under 40 in good health and CMV-seropositive.

This clone occurred once. The chain has TRBV28 and TRBJ2-4, with D unresolved. Germline V gene sequence: CDR1 MDHEN, CDR2 SYDVKM. The CDR3 contains 16 residues. V was pared by 8 bases and J by 0 bases, with 17 bases between. In nucleotides, the CDR3 is TGTGCCAGCTGGCCACGGGTGCTTCGAGCCAAAAACATTCAGTACTTC. It codes for CASWPRVLRAKNIQYF.

The genes are TRBV28 and TRBJ1-1; D is possibly TRBD1 (5 bases). CDR1 is MDHEN, CDR2 SYDVKM, per germline. Trimming stripped 8 bases from V and 1 base from J, with 8 bases between. The CDR3 covers 12 residues. The CDR3 spells CASGTGNTEAFF. The CDR3 region has the DNA TGTGCCAGCGGAACAGGGAACACTGAAGCTTTCTTT.

This clone was counted only a few times. The chain is built from TRBV10-3 and TRBJ2-1; D is undetermined. The ends were cut back, 5 bases at V and 1 base at J, with 12 bases in the middle. Germline CDR1 and CDR2: ENHRY and SYGVKD. This CDR3 region has 15 residues. CDR3 coding DNA: TGTGCCATCAGTCCTGCGGCTCCTTCCTACAATGAGCAGTTCTTC. This gives the protein CAISPAAPSYNEQFF.

V usage is TRBV5-1 and J usage is TRBJ2-5; D is ambiguous. V was trimmed by 0 bases and J by 7 bases, leaving 10 bases between them. The germline V gene encodes CDR1 SGHRS and CDR2 YFSETQ. This CDR3 region has 13 residues. The CDR3 DNA sequence: TGCGCCAGCAGCTTGGCCAGCCCAGGGACCCAGTACTTC. Encoded protein: CASSLASPGTQYF. The variable domain in full, with the rest retrieved from reference TRBV5-1 and TRBJ2-5, is KAGVTQTPRYLIKTRGQQVTLSCSPISGHRSVSWYQQTPGQGLQFLFEYFSETQRNKGNFPGRFSGRQFSNSRSEMNVSTLELGDSALYLCASSLASPGTQYFGPGTRLLVL.

In this sample, this clone turned up a few times. The rearrangement links TRBV18 to TRBJ2-6, with TRBD1 matching over 9 bases. CDR1 and CDR2 from the germline V gene are KGHSH and LQKENI. The CDR3 has 16 amino acids. After removal of 6 bases from V and 4 bases from J, the junction contained 7 bases not matched to a gene. The CDR3 protein is CASSLQGASGANVLTF. DNA of the CDR3: TGTGCCAGCTCGCTACAGGGGGCGTCGGGGGCCAACGTCCTGACTTTC.

The chain carries TRBV15 and TRBJ1-4; tentative D call: TRBD1 (5 bases). Germline assignment: CDR1 LNHNV and CDR2 YYDKDF (reference sequence). Deletions cut 1 base from V and 4 bases from J, with 10 bases between. The CDR3 extends over 15 amino acids. The CDR3 protein is CATSRGGTGNEKLFF. CDR3 DNA: TGTGCCACCAGCAGAGGGGGCACCGGTAATGAAAAACTGTTTTTT.

J is TRBJ2-7 and V is TRBV15, with 8 bases matching TRBD1. Germline V CDR1 and CDR2: LNHNV, YYDKDF (reference sequence). The V segment lost 4 bases and the J segment 2 bases; nucleotides outside the gene matches: 7. This CDR3 region has 15 residues. The CDR3 region is CATSNPDRATYEQYF. The CDR3 coding sequence is TGTGCCACCAGCAACCCGGACAGGGCGACCTACGAGCAGTACTTC.

This chain joins TRBV6-5 and TRBJ2-7; 9 nucleotides line up with TRBD1. CDR1 MNHEY and CDR2 SVGAGI come from the germline V gene. This CDR3 spans 14 amino acids. V was clipped by 7 bases and J by 5 bases; unmatched bases: 9. CDR3 in amino acids: CASTADRGPHEQYF. The CDR3 DNA follows: TGTGCCAGCACCGCGGACAGGGGACCCCACGAGCAGTACTTC.

The chain carries TRBV5-1 and TRBJ1-1, with D possibly TRBD1 on 6 matching bases. CDR3 length: 14 residues. Trimming took off 0 bases at V and 2 bases at J, with 8 bases between the two ends. Germline V gives CDR1 SGHRS, CDR2 YFSETQ. CDR3 region: CASSLGGLNTEAFF. The CDR3 DNA reads as TGCGCCAGCAGCTTGGGGGGGCTAAACACTGAAGCTTTCTTT.

On this clone: The junction differs from germline at one of its ends, possibly a read error. The CDR3 DNA reads TGTGCCAGCTCGACGGCCGTTAGCTCTGGAAACACTATATATTTT. It is translated as CASSTAVSSGNTIYF. The genes are TRBV2 and TRBJ1-3; D gene ambiguous. Germline CDR1 reads SNHLY; CDR2 reads FYNNEI. The CDR3 length is 15 residues.

The rearrangement links TRBV28 to TRBJ2-7; D call uncertain. CDR1 is MDHEN and CDR2 is SYDVKM in the germline V gene. V was trimmed by 3 bases and J by 3 bases, leaving 6 bases between them. The CDR3 sequence is 12 residues long. The CDR3: CASSFTFYEQYF. CDR3 DNA sequence: TGTGCCAGCAGTTTCACATTCTACGAGCAGTACTTC.

This chain joins TRBV28 and TRBJ2-7; 8 nucleotides line up with TRBD2. CDR1 MDHEN and CDR2 SYDVKM come from the germline V gene. The CDR3 consists of 18 residues. V was pared by 2 bases and J by 1 base, with 13 bases of the junction left unmatched. The CDR3 region is CASSLDTSRSGSSYEQYF. The DNA for the CDR3 is TGTGCCAGCAGTTTAGATACATCTCGAAGCGGGAGTTCCTACGAGCAGTACTTC.

This clone occurred a few times. The V gene is TRBV28, the J gene TRBJ2-5, with TRBD2 identical over 13 bases. The CDR3 totals 15 residues. J lost 5 bases, V lost 5 bases, and 5 bases had no gene match. Germline lookup yields CDR1 MDHEN and CDR2 SYDVKM. The DNA for the CDR3 is TGTGCCAGCAGTCCGGGACTAGCGGGACTCGAGACCCAGTACTTC. It specifies CASSPGLAGLETQYF.

The gene calls are TRBV19 and TRBJ2-7, with 8 bases that match TRBD2. Germline-derived CDR1 and CDR2 are LNHDA and SQIVND (reference sequence). J lost 2 bases, V lost 1 base, and 7 bases had no gene match. This CDR3 comprises 16 residues. This CDR3 reads CASSIGKTSVPYEQYF. CDR3 DNA sequence: TGTGCCAGTAGTATAGGGAAGACTAGCGTCCCCTACGAGCAGTACTTC. Supplemented by reference TRBV19 and TRBJ2-7, the full variable domain reads DGGITQSPKYLFRKEGQNVTLSCEQNLNHDAMYWYRQDPGQGLRLIYYSQIVNDFQKGDIAEGYSVSREKKESFPLTVTSAQKNPTAFYLCASSIGKTSVPYEQYFGPGTRLTVT.

V is TRBV15 and J is TRBJ2-7; D is perhaps TRBD1 (5 bases). V lost 3 bases to trimming and J lost 5 bases, with 17 bases between them. The CDR3 has 15 residues. Germline assignment: CDR1 LNHNV and CDR2 YYDKDF (reference sequence). This CDR3 is CATSRAGASDHEQYF. The CDR3 DNA follows: TGTGCCACCAGCAGGGCTGGGGCATCTGATCACGAGCAGTACTTC.

The CDR3 DNA is TGTGCCAGCAGCCATAACAGGGCCTCCTACGAGCAGTACTTC. Amino acids: CASSHNRASYEQYF. This chain joins TRBV6-5 and TRBJ2-7, with TRBD1 as a possible D gene (6 bases). CDR3 length: 14 residues. Germline assignment: CDR1 MNHEY and CDR2 SVGAGI. The V end lost 6 bases, the J end lost 0 bases, and 12 bases lay between the germline ends.

The chain joins TRBV6-5 to TRBJ1-2, with 9 bases that match TRBD1. Per germline, CDR1 MNHEY and CDR2 SVGAGI. V lost 0 bases and J lost 8; bases outside the gene matches: 7. This CDR3 region has 15 residues. DNA for the CDR3: TGTGCCAGCAGTTACTCCGGGACAGGGAATTGGGGCTACACCTTC. Its protein is CASSYSGTGNWGYTF.

The chain uses TRBV11-3 and TRBJ2-1; D remains unclear. This CDR3 comprises 15 residues. Germline CDR1 reads SGHNT; CDR2 reads YENEEA. The ends were cut back, 3 bases at V and 0 bases at J, with 9 bases in the middle. CDR3 residues: CASSFGQSSYNEQFF. In nucleotides, the CDR3 is TGTGCCAGCAGCTTTGGGCAGAGCTCCTACAATGAGCAGTTCTTC.

The chain recombines TRBV10-1 with TRBJ2-7, with D maybe TRBD1 (5 bases). Germline-derived CDR1 and CDR2 are WNHNN and SYGVQD (reference sequence). The CDR3 is 12 residues long. Trimming took off 5 bases at V and 1 base at J, with 6 bases between the two ends. The DNA of the CDR3 is TGCGCCAGCAGTAGGGGATCCTACGAGCAGTACTTC. Encoded protein: CASSRGSYEQYF.

This clone appeared once. V gene TRBV6-5 combines with J gene TRBJ1-2, with D hard to call. The V and J ends lost 5 bases and 9 bases respectively, with 7 bases between them. There are 10 residues in the CDR3. Germline V lookup: CDR1 MNHEY, CDR2 SVGAGI. The CDR3 DNA is TGTGCCAGCAGTGTTCTAAGCTACACCTTC. This translates into CASSVLSYTF.